The TCR beta chain described here comes from a study of identical twins. The germline V gene encodes CDR1 SGHRS and CDR2 YFSETQ. CDR3 length equals 15 residues. Trimming removed 2 bases from V and 3 bases from J, with 15 bases in between. Study-level points and caveats: Its conclusions, products of cross-sectional statistical analysis, did not come from following the same donors.

Only a few counts were recorded for this clonotype. Antigen specificity is unknown. TCRdb independently ran MiXCR on the 5' RACE reads; one entry per CDR3 protein. This table holds some 790,000 distinct CDR3 sequences, approximately 18% found once. These data were also filed under a second study, of T cells expressing NK-cell markers. That report adds: Sorted CD3+CD56+NKG2C+, CD3+CD56+NKG2C- and CD3+CD56-NKG2C+ T cells supplied TCR beta repertoires. Leadership of the CD3+CD56-NKG2C+ fraction also belonged to these clonotypes in several donors. Whether expanded NKG2C+ T cell clones were HCMV specific stayed uncertain.

The sequence derives from a young woman in good health. The rearrangement uses TRBV5-1 and TRBJ2-7; D gene unclear. The sample taken for sequencing was PBMCs. Written as DNA, the CDR3 is TGCGCCAGCAGCTTTTCGGGCAGAAAGAACTACGAGCAGTACTTC. It codes for CASSFSGRKNYEQYF.